The subject of this entry is one TCR beta chain. Its antigen is unidentified. The read halts 3 residues ahead of the CDR3 end, with the missing end drawn from the germline J gene. This sample is part of a study of Tregs in tolerant kidney transplant recipients. Study outcomes and limitations: For some patients, primers changed over time, blocking nucleotide-level comparison.

The ends were cut back, 2 bases at V and 8 bases at J, with 8 bases in the middle. The CDR3 is 12 residues long. From germline, CDR1 is SGHNT and CDR2 YYREEE (reference sequence). Some clones are missing from TCRdb's copy, which holds only in-frame ones; the method was immunoSEQ multiplex PCR. The sample spans roughly 14,000 clones; the ten largest clones claim 27%. Recipients received nonmyeloablative bone marrow transplants from related graft donors, with transient mixed chimerism. Unstimulated Tregs (CD4+CD25+CD127-) and CD4+CD25- non-Tregs were sorted from PBMCs. V is TRBV5-4 and J is TRBJ2-1; D gene unclear. The clonotype was recovered from a human patient who received a combined kidney and bone marrow transplant. Some of the T cells may derive from the graft donor. Source: CD8+ T cells from blood (PBMCs), taken 6 months after the transplant. CDR3 DNA (partial): TGTGCCAGCAGCTTACCAAGGGATGAG. Amino acids: CASSLPRDE. The full-length CDR3 reads as CASSLPRDEQFF. The complete variable domain, with remaining parts taken from reference TRBV5-4 and TRBJ2-1, reads ETGVTQSPTHLIKTRGQQVTLRCSSQSGHNTVSWYQQALGQGPQFIFQYYREEENGRGNFPPRFSGLQFPNYSSELNVNALELDDSALYLCASSLPRDEQFFGPGTRLTVL.